These 15 T cell receptor beta chains were sequenced from one sample in a study of regulatory T cells in long-lasting Graves disease. Time point: persistent/refractory GD, antithyroid drugs over 5 years with positive TRAb. Preparation of the TCR library used RNA extracted from PBMCs. Building of the TCR beta libraries involved iRepertoire HTBI primers and Arm-PCR of CDR3 regions. TCRdb re-derived calls from the multiplex PCR reads in MiXCR, one entry per CDR3 protein. The table shows 250,000 to 300,000 distinct CDR3 sequences, with 22% occurring only once. Sequenced material: peripheral blood mononuclear cells (PBMCs), taken when the disease was refractory, from a patient treated with antithyroid drugs. These receptors were obtained from a female donor with Graves disease.

The chain carries TRBV7-2 and TRBJ2-7, with a weak D call TRBD1 (6 bases). The CDR3 consists of 14 residues. Germline V gene data show CDR1 as SGHTA and CDR2 as FQGNSA. Trimming pared 2 bases from V and 2 bases from J, leaving 10 bases between. CDR3 nucleotide sequence: TGTGCCAGCAGCTTACAGGGGTCGGCCTACGAGCAGTACTTC. Protein sequence: CASSLQGSAYEQYF.

In its sample, this clonotype was seen many times. The rearrangement uses TRBV28 and TRBJ2-7, with TRBD1 matching 7 bases. The CDR3 totals 15 residues. Germline lookup yields CDR1 MDHEN and CDR2 SYDVKM. V was pared by 7 bases and J by 1 base, with 10 bases of the junction left unmatched. CDR3 in DNA: TGTGCCAGCACCGTAGGGGACAGAATGTCCTACGAGCAGTACTTC. This sequence encodes CASTVGDRMSYEQYF. The whole variable domain, remainder taken from reference TRBV28 and TRBJ2-7, is DVKVTQSSRYLVKRTGEKVFLECVQDMDHENMFWYRQDPGLGLRLIYFSYDVKMKEKGDIPEGYSVSREKKERFSLILESASTNQTSMYLCASTVGDRMSYEQYFGPGTRLTVT.

A few counts support this clonotype. J is TRBJ2-2 and V is TRBV30; 8 bases are shared with TRBD2. The CDR3 spans 15 residues. Germline CDR1 GTSNPN, CDR2 SVGIG (reference sequence). Germline trimming cut 3 bases from V and 7 bases from J; bases unmatched to any gene: 10. The CDR3 sequence: CAWSGRELSYGELFF. For the CDR3, the DNA is TGTGCCTGGAGCGGGAGGGAATTGTCATACGGGGAGCTGTTTTTT.

The rearrangement joins TRBV19 to TRBJ1-1, with D possibly being TRBD1 (6 bases). The CDR3 is 15 amino acids. The V gene's germline CDR1 is LNHDA and CDR2 SQIVND (reference sequence). Trimming left V 6 bases short and J 1 base short, with 15 bases between. CDR3 protein: CASSLTGYTNTEAFF. CDR3 nucleotides: TGTGCCAGTAGCCTGACAGGCTACACGAACACTGAAGCTTTCTTT.

Worth noting for this clonotype: A much larger clone differs by one base, so this may be a read error. This chain joins TRBV6-9 and TRBJ1-5; the D is unclear. Germline V lookup: CDR1 MNHGY, CDR2 SVAAGI. The CDR3 runs to 14 residues. V dropped 3 bases and J dropped 4 bases, with 10 bases sitting between them. CDR3 DNA sequence: TGTGCCAGCAGTTACCCCCCCCAAAATCAGCCCCAGCATTTT. Translating it yields CASSYPPQNQPQHF.

In this sample, this clonotype turned up a few times. A read error may explain this, as a much larger clone is one base away. The chain recombines TRBV25-1 with TRBJ1-2, with TRBD1 matching 7 bases. Germline V gene data show CDR1 as MGHDK and CDR2 as SYGVNS. The V segment lost 5 bases and the J segment 8 bases; nucleotides outside the gene matches: 11. CDR3 length equals 14 residues. CDR3 nucleotides: TGTGCCAGCAGTAAGGGGACAGCCGATGGCGGCTACACCTTC. Translation gives CASSKGTADGGYTF.

The rearrangement uses TRBV5-1 and TRBJ2-5, with D unresolved. The CDR3 spans 14 residues. V lost 2 bases and J lost 0, with 8 bases in between. Looked up from germline, CDR1 is SGHRS and CDR2 is YFSETQ. The CDR3 is CASSFHRNQETQYF. The DNA of the CDR3 is TGCGCCAGCAGCTTCCACAGAAACCAAGAGACCCAGTACTTC.

The J gene is TRBJ1-5, the V gene TRBV12-3 or TRBV12-4; TRBD1 matches at 8 bases. The CDR3 runs 16 residues. Germline trimming cut 6 bases from V and 3 bases from J; bases unmatched to any gene: 10. CDR3 sequence: CASSPDRGGFNQPQHF. CDR3 sequence (DNA): TGTGCCAGCAGCCCCGACAGGGGAGGATTCAATCAGCCCCAGCATTTT.

This clonotype was observed at least ten times. This chain joins TRBV6-1 and TRBJ1-1; D might be TRBD1 (5 bases). The germline gives CDR1 MNHNS, CDR2 SASEGT. This CDR3 has 17 residues. V was clipped by 5 bases and J by 4 bases, with 23 bases between them. The CDR3 loop is CASSRPAGRVDGTEAFF. In DNA form, the CDR3 reads TGTGCCAGCAGTCGCCCGGCAGGGCGCGTGGACGGCACTGAAGCTTTCTTT.

The J gene is TRBJ2-1, the V gene TRBV7-2, with D unresolved. CDR1 and CDR2 from the germline V gene are SGHTA and FQGNSA. Trimming removed 4 bases from V and 4 bases from J, with 5 bases in between. CDR3 length equals 12 residues. The CDR3 reads CASSSQYNEQFF. The CDR3 bases are TGTGCCAGCAGCTCCCAATACAATGAGCAGTTCTTC.

This clonotype has a count of ten or more. The genes are TRBV5-1 and TRBJ1-1, with no clear D. CDR3 length: 14 amino acids. Germline values: CDR1 SGHRS, CDR2 YFSETQ. V was clipped by 4 bases and J by 4 bases, with 14 bases between them. The CDR3 region is CASSLDGRLTEAFF. As DNA, the CDR3 is TGCGCCAGCAGCCTGGACGGACGACTCACTGAAGCTTTCTTT.

This clonotype was recorded many times. This rearrangement joins TRBV20-1 to TRBJ2-4; 10 nucleotides line up with TRBD2. Looked up from germline, CDR1 is DFQATT and CDR2 is SNEGSKA (reference sequence). V gave up 2 bases and J gave up 7 bases; unmatched junction bases: 5. The CDR3 is made up of 14 amino acids. CDR3 bases: TGCAGTGCTAGAACAACTAGCGGGAAGAACATTCAGTACTTC. It codes for CSARTTSGKNIQYF.

V gene TRBV7-9 combines with J gene TRBJ2-5; TRBD2 agrees at 7 bases. The germline V gene encodes CDR1 SEHNR and CDR2 FQNEAQ (reference sequence). The junction had 17 bases not matched to a gene; V was cut back by 11 bases and J by 2 bases. The CDR3 has 16 residues. The CDR3 sequence is CAWAPTPGLRQETQYF. As DNA, the CDR3 is TGTGCCTGGGCCCCAACCCCGGGACTACGACAAGAGACCCAGTACTTC. Complete variable domain (other parts from reference TRBV7-9 and TRBJ2-5): DTGVSQNPRHKITKRGQNVTFRCDPISEHNRLYWYRQTLGQGPEFLTYFQNEAQLEKSRLLSDRFSAERPKGSFSTLEIQRTEQGDSAMYLCAWAPTPGLRQETQYFGPGTRLLVL.

This chain uses TRBV14 with TRBJ1-5; no clear D. The V gene's germline CDR1 is SGHDN and CDR2 FVKESK. V was shortened by 4 bases and J by 9 bases, with 10 bases between the two germline ends. This CDR3 has 12 amino acids. In DNA form, the CDR3 reads TGTGCCAGCAGCCCAACGCATGGGCCCCAGCATTTT. Translating gives CASSPTHGPQHF.

This clonotype was observed at least ten times. CDR3 in amino acids: CSANDREGSRETQYF. CDR3 nucleotide sequence: TGCAGTGCTAATGACAGGGAAGGGTCTCGGGAGACCCAGTACTTC. This sequence joins TRBV20-1 and TRBJ2-5; 7 bases map to TRBD1. CDR3 length: 15 residues. Germline CDR1 is DFQATT and CDR2 is SNEGSKA (reference sequence). The V and J ends lost 4 bases and 5 bases, in that order; junction bases with no gene match: 13.